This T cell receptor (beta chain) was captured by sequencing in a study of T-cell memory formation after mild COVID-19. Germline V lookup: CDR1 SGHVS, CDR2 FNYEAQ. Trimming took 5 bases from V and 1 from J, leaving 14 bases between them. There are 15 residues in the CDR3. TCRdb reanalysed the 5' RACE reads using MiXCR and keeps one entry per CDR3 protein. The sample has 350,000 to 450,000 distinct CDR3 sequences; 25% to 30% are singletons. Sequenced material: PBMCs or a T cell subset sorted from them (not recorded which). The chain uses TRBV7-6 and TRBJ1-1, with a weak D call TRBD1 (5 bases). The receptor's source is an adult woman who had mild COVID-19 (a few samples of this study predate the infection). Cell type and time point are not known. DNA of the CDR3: TGTGCCAGCAGCGAAGGGATGGGGGGGAACACTGAAGCTTTCTTT. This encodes CASSEGMGGNTEAFF.